This entry is about one TCR beta chain. Its specificity is unknown. The data stem from a study of vaccination effects on CD4 cells after COVID-19. Having been cultured for under twelve days, the cells underwent CD4+ T cell isolation. Two doses of either BNT162b2 or mRNA-1273 were given to each participant. TCRdb keeps only in-frame clones here, not all; method: immunoSEQ multiplex PCR. The repertoire holds about 66,000 clones, with approximately 80% as singletons. Material: CD4+ T cells from PBMCs cultured without peptide, obtained after COVID-19 vaccination. The TCR sequence derives from a human donor who received a COVID-19 vaccine.

This chain's CDR3 is CASSSGTGPSGQYV. The CDR3 DNA reads as TGTGCCAGCAGTTCCGGGACGGGGCCCTCCGGGCAGTACGTC. The chain uses TRBV6-5 and TRBJ2-7; D may correspond to TRBD1 or TRBD2 (5 bases each). This CDR3 has 14 residues. Trimming cost V 4 bases and J 9 bases, with 19 bases left between them. Germline CDR1 is MNHEY and CDR2 is SVGAGI.